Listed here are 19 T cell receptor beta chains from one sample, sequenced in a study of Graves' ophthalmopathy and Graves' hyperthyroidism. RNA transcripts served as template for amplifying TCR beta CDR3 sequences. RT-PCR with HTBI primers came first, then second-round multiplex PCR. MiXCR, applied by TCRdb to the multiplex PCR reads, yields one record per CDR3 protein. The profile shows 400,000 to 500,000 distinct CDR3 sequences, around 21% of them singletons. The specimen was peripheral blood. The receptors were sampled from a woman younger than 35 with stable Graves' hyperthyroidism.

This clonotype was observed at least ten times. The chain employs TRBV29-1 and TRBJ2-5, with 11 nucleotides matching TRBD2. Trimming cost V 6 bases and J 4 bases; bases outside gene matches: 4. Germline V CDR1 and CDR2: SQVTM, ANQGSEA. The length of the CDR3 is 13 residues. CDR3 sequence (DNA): TGCAGCGTCCCGGGACTAGCGGTAGAGACCCAGTACTTC. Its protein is CSVPGLAVETQYF.

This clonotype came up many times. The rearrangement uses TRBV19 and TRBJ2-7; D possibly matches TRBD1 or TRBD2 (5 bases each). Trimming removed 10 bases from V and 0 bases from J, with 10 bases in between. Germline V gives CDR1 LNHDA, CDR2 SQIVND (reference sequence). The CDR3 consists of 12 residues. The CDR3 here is CATRDPSYEQYF. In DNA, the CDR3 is TGTGCCACTAGGGACCCCTCCTACGAGCAGTACTTC.

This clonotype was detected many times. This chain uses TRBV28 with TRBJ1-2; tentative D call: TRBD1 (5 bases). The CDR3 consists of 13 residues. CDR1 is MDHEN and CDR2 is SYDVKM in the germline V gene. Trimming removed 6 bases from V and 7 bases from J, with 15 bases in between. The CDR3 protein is CASRSGGVVGYTF. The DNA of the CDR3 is TGTGCCAGCAGATCCGGAGGGGTGGTTGGCTACACCTTC.

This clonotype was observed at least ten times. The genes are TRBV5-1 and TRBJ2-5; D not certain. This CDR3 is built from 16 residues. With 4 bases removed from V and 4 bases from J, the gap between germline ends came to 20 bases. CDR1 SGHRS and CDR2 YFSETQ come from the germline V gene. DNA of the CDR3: TGCGCCAGCAGCATACGGCCCGGCGGTTTCGGAGAGACCCAGTACTTC. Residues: CASSIRPGGFGETQYF.

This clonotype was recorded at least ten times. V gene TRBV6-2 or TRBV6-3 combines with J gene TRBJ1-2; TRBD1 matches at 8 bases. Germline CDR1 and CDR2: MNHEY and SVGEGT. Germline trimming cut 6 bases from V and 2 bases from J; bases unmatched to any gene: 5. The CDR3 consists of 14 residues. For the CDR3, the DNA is TGTGCCAGCAGCAGAGGGACAGGAAACTATGGCTACACCTTC. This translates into CASSRGTGNYGYTF.

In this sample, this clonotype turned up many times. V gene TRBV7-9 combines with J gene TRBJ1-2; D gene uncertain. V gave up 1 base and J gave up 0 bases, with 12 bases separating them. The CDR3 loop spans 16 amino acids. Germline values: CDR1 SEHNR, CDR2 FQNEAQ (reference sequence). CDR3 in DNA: TGTGCCAGCAGCTTAGTCGCGGCGATGTCTAACTATGGCTACACCTTC. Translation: CASSLVAAMSNYGYTF.

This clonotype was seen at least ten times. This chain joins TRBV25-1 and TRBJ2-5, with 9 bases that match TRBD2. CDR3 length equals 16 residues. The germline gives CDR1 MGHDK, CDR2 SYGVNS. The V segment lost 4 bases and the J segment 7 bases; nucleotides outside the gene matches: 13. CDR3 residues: CASSVFGGRDKGTQYF. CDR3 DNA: TGTGCCAGCAGTGTTTTCGGCGGGAGGGATAAAGGGACCCAGTACTTC. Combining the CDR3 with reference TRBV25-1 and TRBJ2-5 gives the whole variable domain EADIYQTPRYLVIGTGKKITLECSQTMGHDKMYWYQQDPGMELHLIHYSYGVNSTEKGDLSSESTVSRIRTEHFPLTLESARPSHTSQYLCASSVFGGRDKGTQYFGPGTRLLVL.

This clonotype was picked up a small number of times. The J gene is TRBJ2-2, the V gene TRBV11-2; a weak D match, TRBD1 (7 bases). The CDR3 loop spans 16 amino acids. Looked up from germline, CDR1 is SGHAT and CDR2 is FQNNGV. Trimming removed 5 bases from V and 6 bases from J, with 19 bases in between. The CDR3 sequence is CASSPGGQGGAGELFF. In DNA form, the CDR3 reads TGTGCCAGCAGCCCCGGGGGACAAGGGGGCGCCGGGGAGCTGTTTTTT.

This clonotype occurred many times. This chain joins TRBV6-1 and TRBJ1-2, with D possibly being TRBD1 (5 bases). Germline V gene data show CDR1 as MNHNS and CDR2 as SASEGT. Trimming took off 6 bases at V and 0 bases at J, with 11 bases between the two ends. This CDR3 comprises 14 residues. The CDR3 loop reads CASRRTLANYGYTF. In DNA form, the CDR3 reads TGTGCCAGCAGACGGACACTTGCTAACTATGGCTACACCTTC.

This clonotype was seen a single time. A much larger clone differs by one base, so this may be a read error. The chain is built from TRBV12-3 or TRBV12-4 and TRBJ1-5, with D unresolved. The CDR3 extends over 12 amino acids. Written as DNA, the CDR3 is TGTGCCAGCAACTCCGTTAATCAGCCCGAGCATTTT. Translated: CASNSVNQPEHF.

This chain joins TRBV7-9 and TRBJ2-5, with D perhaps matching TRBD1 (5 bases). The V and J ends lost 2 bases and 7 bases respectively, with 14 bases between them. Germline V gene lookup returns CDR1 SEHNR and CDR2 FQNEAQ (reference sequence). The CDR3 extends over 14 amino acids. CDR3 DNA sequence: TGTGCCAGCAGCTTACTGGCAGGGTCGGGGACCCAGTACTTC. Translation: CASSLLAGSGTQYF.

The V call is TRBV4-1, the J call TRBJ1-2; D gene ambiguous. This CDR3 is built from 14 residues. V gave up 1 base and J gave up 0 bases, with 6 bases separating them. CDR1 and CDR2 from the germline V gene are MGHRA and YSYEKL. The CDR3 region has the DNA TGCGCCAGCAGCCAAGTCGGGACTAACTATGGCTACACCTTC. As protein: CASSQVGTNYGYTF.

Here the CDR3 DNA reads TGTGCCAGCCGGGGGGGTGGCACCGGGGAGCTGTTTTTT. Amino acids: CASRGGGTGELFF. This chain uses TRBV6-1 with TRBJ2-2; 8 nucleotides match TRBD2. This CDR3 comprises 13 residues. Germline lookup yields CDR1 MNHNS and CDR2 SASEGT. The V gene end was trimmed by 8 bases and the J gene end by 4 bases; junction bases not matched to a gene: 3.

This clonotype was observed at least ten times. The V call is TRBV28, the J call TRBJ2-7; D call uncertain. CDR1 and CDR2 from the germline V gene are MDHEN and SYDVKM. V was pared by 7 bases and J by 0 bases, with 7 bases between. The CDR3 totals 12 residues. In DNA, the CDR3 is TGTGCCAGCACCTCTAGCTCCTACGAGCAGTACTTC. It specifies CASTSSSYEQYF.

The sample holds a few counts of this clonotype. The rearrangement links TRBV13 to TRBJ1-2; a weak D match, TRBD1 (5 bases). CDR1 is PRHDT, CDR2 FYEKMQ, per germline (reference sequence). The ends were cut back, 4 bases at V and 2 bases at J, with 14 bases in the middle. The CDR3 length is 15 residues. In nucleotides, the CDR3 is TGTGCCAGCAGCTCGCCCCGGGACGGGAACTATGGCTACACCTTC. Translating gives CASSSPRDGNYGYTF.

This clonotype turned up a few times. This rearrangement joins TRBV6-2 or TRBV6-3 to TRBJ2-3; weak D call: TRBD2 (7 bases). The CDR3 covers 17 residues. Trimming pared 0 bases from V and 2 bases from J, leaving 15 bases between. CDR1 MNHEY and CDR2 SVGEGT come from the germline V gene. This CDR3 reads CASSYSAGAIDTDTQYF. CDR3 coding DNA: TGTGCCAGCAGTTACTCGGCGGGGGCTATAGACACAGATACGCAGTATTTT.

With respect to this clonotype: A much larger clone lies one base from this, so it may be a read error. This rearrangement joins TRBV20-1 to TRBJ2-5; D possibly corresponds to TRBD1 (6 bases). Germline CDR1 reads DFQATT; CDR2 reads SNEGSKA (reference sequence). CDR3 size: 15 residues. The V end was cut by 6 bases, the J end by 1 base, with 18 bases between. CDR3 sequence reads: CSAIASTGVQETQYF. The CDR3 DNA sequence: TGCAGTGCAATTGCTTCGACAGGAGTCCAAGAGACCCAGTACTTC.

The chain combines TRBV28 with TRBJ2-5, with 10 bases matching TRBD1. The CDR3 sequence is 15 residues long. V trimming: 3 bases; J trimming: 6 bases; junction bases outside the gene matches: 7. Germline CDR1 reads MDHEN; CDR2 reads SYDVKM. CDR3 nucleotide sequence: TGTGCCAGCAGTTTTCTGACAGGGGGCGATAAGACCCAGTACTTC. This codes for CASSFLTGGDKTQYF.

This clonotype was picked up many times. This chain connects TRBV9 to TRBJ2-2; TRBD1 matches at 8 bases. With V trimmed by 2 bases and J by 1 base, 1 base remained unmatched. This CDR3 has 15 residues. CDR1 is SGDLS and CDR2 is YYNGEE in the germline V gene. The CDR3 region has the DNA TGTGCCAGCAGCGTGGGGACAGGGAACACCGGGGAGCTGTTTTTT. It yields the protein CASSVGTGNTGELFF. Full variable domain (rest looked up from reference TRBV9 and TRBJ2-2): DSGVTQTPKHLITATGQRVTLRCSPRSGDLSVYWYQQSLDQGLQFLIQYYNGEERAKGNILERFSAQQFPDLHSELNLSSLELGDSALYFCASSVGTGNTGELFFGEGSRLTVL.